The 4 T cell receptor beta chains reported below all come from one sample, sequenced in a study of cytomegalovirus exposure and HLA in healthy donors. Primers for the PCR totalled 60 Vbeta and 13 Jbeta. Libraries were prepared by immunoSEQ multiplex PCR; TCRdb keeps only in-frame clonotypes and omits some of them. The sample is made up of some 140,000 clones, and the top ten hold roughly 1.5% of it. The sequenced material came from PBMCs. All receptors come from a middle-aged woman in good health and CMV-seronegative.

This chain joins TRBV28 and TRBJ1-2; D call uncertain. The V and J ends lost 8 bases and 11 bases respectively, with 18 bases between them. The CDR3 runs 12 residues. Per germline, CDR1 MDHEN and CDR2 SYDVKM. The CDR3 DNA follows: TGTGCCAGCCTCCCTCCGATGGGCTCGTACACCTTC. Its protein is CASLPPMGSYTF.

The chain has TRBV5-1 and TRBJ2-5; 9 nucleotides line up with TRBD2. Germline lookup yields CDR1 SGHRS and CDR2 YFSETQ. V lost 4 bases to trimming and J lost 1 base; unmatched junction nucleotides: 2. The CDR3 spans 14 residues. CDR3: CASSPGLAQETQYF. The CDR3 DNA reads TGCGCCAGCAGCCCGGGACTAGCCCAAGAGACCCAGTACTTC. The full variable domain, its missing parts supplied by reference TRBV5-1 and TRBJ2-5, is KAGVTQTPRYLIKTRGQQVTLSCSPISGHRSVSWYQQTPGQGLQFLFEYFSETQRNKGNFPGRFSGRQFSNSRSEMNVSTLELGDSALYLCASSPGLAQETQYFGPGTRLLVL.

Here the CDR3 DNA reads TGCGCCAGCAGCCAGGCGGGCACAGATACGCAGTATTTT. It translates to CASSQAGTDTQYF. This chain links TRBV4-1 with TRBJ2-3; D gene uncertain. The V and J ends lost 3 bases and 1 base respectively, with 5 bases between them. Germline CDR1 MGHRA, CDR2 YSYEKL. CDR3 length: 13 amino acids.

J is TRBJ2-5 and V is TRBV11-1, with D tentatively TRBD2 (5 bases). The CDR3 length is 13 residues. The V end lost 5 bases, the J end lost 6 bases, and 13 bases lay between the germline ends. The germline V gene encodes CDR1 SGHAT and CDR2 FQDESV (reference sequence). Here the CDR3 DNA reads TGTGCCAGCAGCCGTGGGAGAGAGCAGACCCAGTACTTC. It yields the protein CASSRGREQTQYF.